This T cell receptor beta chain is from a study of T-cell memory formation after mild COVID-19. Study as a whole: The study found TCR clusters largely donor specific. General study points: Shrinking CD4+ clones were chiefly CM and EM; CD8+ ones were chiefly EMRA. SARS-CoV-2 specificity of second-wave clones peaking day 37 was unconfirmed.

This clonotype was observed many times. No antigen is known for it. 5'RACE, which relied on constant-segment primers, yielded TCR alpha and TCR beta cDNA libraries carrying sample barcodes and UMIs. TCRdb processed the 5' RACE reads anew with MiXCR; each CDR3 protein has one entry. The repertoire includes around 27,000 distinct CDR3 sequences, approximately 7% of them detected once, and 12% to 15% sits in the top ten. The CDR3 has 13 amino acids. Trimming took 5 bases from V and 2 from J, leaving 7 bases between them. Germline CDR1 reads SGHTA; CDR2 reads FQGNSA. The clonotype comes from an adult woman who had mild COVID-19 (a few samples of this study predate the infection). Cell type and time point are not known. Material: PBMCs or a T cell subset sorted from them (not recorded which). The chain has TRBV7-2 and TRBJ1-5; D not certain. The CDR3 DNA reads TGTGCCAGCAGCGTCCGGGGCAATCAGCCCCAGCATTTT. It yields the protein CASSVRGNQPQHF.